These 9 T cell receptor beta chains came from one sample sequenced in a study of T cell responses to AZD1222 COVID-19 vaccine. TCRdb's table, derived via immunoSEQ multiplex PCR, lists solely in-frame clones and lacks some. The sample includes tens of thousands of clones, roughly four fifths of them seen just once. The material sequenced was peripheral blood, taken 28 days after the second AZD1222 dose. All receptors come from an adult who received the AZD1222 COVID-19 vaccine.

The chain uses TRBV5-4 and TRBJ2-1; D might be TRBD1 (5 bases). This CDR3 is built from 13 residues. The V and J ends lost 4 bases and 8 bases respectively, with 13 bases between them. Germline CDR1 and CDR2: SGHNT and YYREEE (reference sequence). CDR3 sequence reads: CASSLGAFDEQFF. Written as DNA, the CDR3 is TGTGCCAGCAGCCTTGGGGCTTTTGATGAGCAGTTCTTC.

The chain recombines TRBV5-8 with TRBJ1-5; 9 positions match TRBD1. Germline values: CDR1 SGHTS, CDR2 YDEGEE. This CDR3 has 13 residues. With V trimmed by 3 bases and J by 5 bases, 0 bases remained unmatched. This CDR3 is CASSWTGDQPQHF. CDR3 bases: TGTGCCAGCAGCTGGACAGGGGATCAGCCCCAGCATTTT.

The genes are TRBV7-3 and TRBJ2-3; D possibly matches TRBD1 or TRBD2 (5 bases each). CDR1 is SGHTA, CDR2 FQGTGA, per germline. Trimming shortened V by 3 bases and J by 5 bases, and 15 bases separated the two germline ends. The CDR3 length is 15 residues. CDR3 region: CASSFRDALIDTQYF. CDR3 nucleotide sequence: TGTGCCAGCAGCTTTCGGGACGCACTCATAGATACGCAGTATTTT.

The rearrangement joins TRBV7-9 to TRBJ2-7, with 7 nucleotides matching TRBD1. This CDR3 has 13 residues. The V and J ends lost 4 bases and 5 bases, in that order; junction bases with no gene match: 5. Germline-derived CDR1 and CDR2 are SEHNR and FQNEAQ (reference sequence). The CDR3 sequence is CASSSRDRHEQYF. CDR3 in DNA: TGTGCCAGCAGCTCTCGGGACAGACACGAGCAGTACTTC.

The chain joins TRBV19 to TRBJ2-2, with D unclear. CDR1 LNHDA and CDR2 SQIVND come from the germline V gene (reference sequence). The V and J ends lost 3 bases and 0 bases respectively, with 11 bases between them. The CDR3 has 16 amino acids. For the CDR3, the DNA is TGTGCCAGTAGTATGAGTGGGGTGTCGAACACCGGGGAGCTGTTTTTT. Translating gives CASSMSGVSNTGELFF.

The chain joins TRBV29-1 to TRBJ2-5, with 13 bases that match TRBD2. CDR1 and CDR2 (germline): SQVTM, ANQGSEA. Trimming removed 6 bases from V and 5 bases from J; junction bases left unmatched: 9. This CDR3 is built from 15 residues. CDR3 DNA: TGCAGCGTCGATGGGACTAGCGGGGTTGAGGAGACCCAGTACTTC. Amino acid sequence: CSVDGTSGVEETQYF.

The gene calls are TRBV4-2 and TRBJ1-4; tentative D call: TRBD1 (5 bases). V lost 0 bases to trimming and J lost 11 bases, with 22 bases between them. The CDR3 runs 17 residues. Germline values: CDR1 LGHNA, CDR2 YNFKEQ. CDR3 in DNA: TGTGCCAGCAGCCAAGAGAAGGGTGGAGGCGGGGCGTTGAAACTGTTTTTT. Residues: CASSQEKGGGGALKLFF.

The genes are TRBV5-6 and TRBJ1-4; D ambiguous. Germline V lookup: CDR1 SGHDT, CDR2 YYEEEE. V lost 2 bases, J lost 8 bases, and 16 bases lay in between. The CDR3 runs to 15 residues. As DNA, the CDR3 is TGTGCCAGCAGCTTTACCCGGGTCTTGGGGGAAAAACTGTTTTTT. This translates into CASSFTRVLGEKLFF.

This sequence joins TRBV19 and TRBJ1-1, with TRBD1 as a possible D gene (5 bases). The germline V gene encodes CDR1 LNHDA and CDR2 SQIVND (reference sequence). Trimming removed 1 base at V and 4 bases at J, with 10 bases between. The CDR3 is made up of 14 amino acids. In DNA, the CDR3 is TGTGCCAGTAGTATAGTGGCAGGGAGCACTGAAGCTTTCTTT. Amino acids: CASSIVAGSTEAFF.